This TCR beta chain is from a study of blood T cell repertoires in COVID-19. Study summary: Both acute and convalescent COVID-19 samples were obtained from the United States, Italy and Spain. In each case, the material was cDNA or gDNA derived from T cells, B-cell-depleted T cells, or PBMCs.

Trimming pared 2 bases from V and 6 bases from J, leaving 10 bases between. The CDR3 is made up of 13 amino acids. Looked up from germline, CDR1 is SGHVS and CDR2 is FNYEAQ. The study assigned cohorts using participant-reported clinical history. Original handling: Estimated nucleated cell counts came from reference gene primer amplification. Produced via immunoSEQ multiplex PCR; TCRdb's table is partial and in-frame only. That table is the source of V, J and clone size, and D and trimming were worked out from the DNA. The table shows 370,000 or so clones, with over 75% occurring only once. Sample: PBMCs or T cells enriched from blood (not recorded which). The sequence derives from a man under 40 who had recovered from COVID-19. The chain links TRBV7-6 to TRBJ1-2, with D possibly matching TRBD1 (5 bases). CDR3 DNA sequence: TGTGCCAGCAGCTTAACAGGTTTGGATGGCTACACCTTC. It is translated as CASSLTGLDGYTF.